Each of the 19 T cell receptor beta chains below was sequenced from the same sample in a study of T cells expressing NK-cell markers. From the 5' RACE reads, TCRdb lists one entry per CDR3 protein and no DNA. The sample totals about 260,000 distinct CDR3 sequences; its top ten clones hold 3.5% to 5%. The sample comprised blood T cells: a sorted CD56 or NKG2C T cell subset, CD4+ or CD8+ T cells, or bulk PBMC T cells (not recorded which). The receptors stem from a woman aged 18-70 years in good health.

The chain couples TRBV9 to TRBJ1-2; without DNA, the TCRdb call of TRBD1 cannot be checked. The germline V gene encodes CDR1 SGDLS and CDR2 YYNGEE. This CDR3 is built from 15 residues. The chain's CDR3 is CASSVEQGLGYGYTF.

V gene TRBV28 combines with J gene TRBJ2-2; TCRdb indicates TRBD1, and absent DNA this call remains unverified. This CDR3 comprises 14 residues. Per the germline V gene, CDR1 is MDHEN and CDR2 is SYDVKM. The CDR3 protein is CASSGTGRTGELFF. Looking up the rest from reference TRBV28 and TRBJ2-2 gives the full variable domain: DVKVTQSSRYLVKRTGEKVFLECVQDMDHENMFWYRQDPGLGLRLIYFSYDVKMKEKGDIPEGYSVSREKKERFSLILESASTNQTSMYLCASSGTGRTGELFFGEGSRLTVL.

This chain joins TRBV20-1 and TRBJ1-4; TCRdb picks TRBD1, but there is no DNA to check that call. Germline CDR1 and CDR2: DFQATT and SNEGSKA (reference sequence). The CDR3 totals 15 residues. The CDR3 region is CSARAFRVSGEKLFF.

The chain employs TRBV20-1 and TRBJ2-3; no DNA is available, so the TRBD2 call from TCRdb remains unchecked. Germline CDR1 and CDR2: DFQATT and SNEGSKA (reference sequence). There are 16 residues in the CDR3. CDR3 residues: CSANWASGGSTDTQYF.

The CDR3 protein is CASSSPGLNTGELFF. This rearrangement joins TRBV12-3 or TRBV12-4 to TRBJ2-2; TCRdb's D call of TRBD2 is untestable without DNA. CDR3 size: 15 residues.

This sequence joins TRBV20-1 and TRBJ2-7; TCRdb's D call of TRBD1 is untestable without DNA. From germline, CDR1 is DFQATT and CDR2 SNEGSKA (reference sequence). The length of the CDR3 is 14 residues. This chain's CDR3 is CSARDLRGDYEQYF.

This chain connects TRBV7-9 to TRBJ2-3; TCRdb's D call of TRBD1 is untestable without DNA. This CDR3 has 13 residues. The V gene's germline CDR1 is SEHNR and CDR2 FQNEAQ (reference sequence). The CDR3 loop reads CASSLRAEDTQYF.

The chain combines TRBV4-3 with TRBJ2-1; as DNA is missing, the TRBD1 call by TCRdb cannot be tested. CDR3 length: 16 residues. The germline V gene encodes CDR1 LGHNA and CDR2 YSLEER. CDR3 residues: CASSQDLGRRRDEQFF.

The V and J genes are TRBV3-1 and TRBJ1-1; no DNA is available, so the TRBD1 call from TCRdb remains unchecked. The germline gives CDR1 LGHDT, CDR2 YNNKEL (reference sequence). The CDR3 consists of 12 residues. CDR3 sequence reads: CASSQAQGEAFF.

This chain connects TRBV27 to TRBJ2-5. CDR3 size: 11 residues. In germline, CDR1 is MNHEY, CDR2 SMNVEV (reference sequence). The CDR3 here is CASSTGETQYF.

The chain combines TRBV20-1 with TRBJ2-2; TCRdb proposes TRBD1, but this gene call is untestable without DNA. In germline, CDR1 is DFQATT, CDR2 SNEGSKA (reference sequence). The CDR3 length is 13 residues. This CDR3 is CSALQGWTGELFF.

The chain is built from TRBV4-2 and TRBJ1-5; TCRdb names TRBD1, which stays unverified in the absence of DNA. In germline, CDR1 is LGHNA, CDR2 YNFKEQ. This CDR3 has 14 amino acids. The CDR3 is CASSQAWGGQPQHF.

This chain connects TRBV28 to TRBJ1-5; TCRdb proposes TRBD1, but this gene call is untestable without DNA. This CDR3 has 15 amino acids. Per germline, CDR1 MDHEN and CDR2 SYDVKM. The CDR3 loop reads CASSYVGQYNQPQHF.

The V and J genes are TRBV3-1 and TRBJ1-5. The CDR3 length is 16 residues. In germline, CDR1 is LGHDT, CDR2 YNNKEL (reference sequence). CDR3 sequence reads: CASSQGGGGSNQPQHF.

V gene TRBV11-2 combines with J gene TRBJ2-6. The CDR3 contains 14 residues. Germline CDR1 and CDR2: SGHAT and FQNNGV. CDR3 amino acids: CASSSGPGANVLTF.

The rearrangement uses TRBV7-2 and TRBJ2-3. The germline gives CDR1 SGHTA, CDR2 FQGNSA. The length of the CDR3 is 12 residues. The CDR3 reads CASSIMTDTQYF.

V and J are TRBV12-3 or TRBV12-4 and TRBJ2-3; TCRdb picks TRBD1, but there is no DNA to check that call. CDR3 length: 15 residues. CDR3 in amino acids: CASSLRTGGSDTQYF.

The chain carries TRBV12-3 or TRBV12-4 and TRBJ1-2; TCRdb calls TRBD1, which cannot be checked without DNA. CDR3 length: 13 residues. This chain's CDR3 is CASSPTGTNGYTF.

The V and J genes are TRBV7-3 and TRBJ2-3. This CDR3 is built from 14 residues. Germline CDR1 reads SGHTA; CDR2 reads FQGTGA. The CDR3 sequence is CASSFDSGTDTQYF.